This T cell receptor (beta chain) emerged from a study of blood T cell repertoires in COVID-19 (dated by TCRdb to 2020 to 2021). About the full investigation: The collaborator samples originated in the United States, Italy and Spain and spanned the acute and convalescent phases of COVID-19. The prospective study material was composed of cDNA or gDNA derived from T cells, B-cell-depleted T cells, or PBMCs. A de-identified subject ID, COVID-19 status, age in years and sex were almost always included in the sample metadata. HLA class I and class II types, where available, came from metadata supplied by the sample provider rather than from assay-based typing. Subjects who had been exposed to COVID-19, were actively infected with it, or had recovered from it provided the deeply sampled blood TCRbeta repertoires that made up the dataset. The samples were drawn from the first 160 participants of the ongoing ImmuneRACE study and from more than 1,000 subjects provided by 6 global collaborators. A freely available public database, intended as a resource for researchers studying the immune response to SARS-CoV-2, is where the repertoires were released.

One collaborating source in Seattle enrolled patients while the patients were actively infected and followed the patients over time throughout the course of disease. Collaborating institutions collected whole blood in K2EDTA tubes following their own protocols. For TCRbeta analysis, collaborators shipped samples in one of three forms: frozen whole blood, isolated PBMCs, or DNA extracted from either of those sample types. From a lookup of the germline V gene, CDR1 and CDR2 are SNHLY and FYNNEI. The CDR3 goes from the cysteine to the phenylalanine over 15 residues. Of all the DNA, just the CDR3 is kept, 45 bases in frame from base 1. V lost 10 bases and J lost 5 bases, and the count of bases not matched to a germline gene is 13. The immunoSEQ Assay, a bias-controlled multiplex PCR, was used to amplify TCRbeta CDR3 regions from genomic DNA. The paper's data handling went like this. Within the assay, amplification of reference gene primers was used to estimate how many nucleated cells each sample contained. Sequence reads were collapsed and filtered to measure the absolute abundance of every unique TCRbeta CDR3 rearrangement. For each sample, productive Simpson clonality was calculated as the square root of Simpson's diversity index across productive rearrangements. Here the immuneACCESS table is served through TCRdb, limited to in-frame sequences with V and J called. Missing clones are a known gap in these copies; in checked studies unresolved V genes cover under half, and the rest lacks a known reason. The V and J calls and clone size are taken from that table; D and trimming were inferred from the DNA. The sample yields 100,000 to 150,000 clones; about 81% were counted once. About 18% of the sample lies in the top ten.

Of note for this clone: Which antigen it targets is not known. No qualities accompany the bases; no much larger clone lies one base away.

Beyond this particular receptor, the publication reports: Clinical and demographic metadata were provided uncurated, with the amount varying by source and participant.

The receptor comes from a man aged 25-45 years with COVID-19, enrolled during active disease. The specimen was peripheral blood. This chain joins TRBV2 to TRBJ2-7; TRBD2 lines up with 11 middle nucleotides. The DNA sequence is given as TGTGCCACCAACGTAGCGGGAGGGCCTTCTCACGAGCAGTACTTC. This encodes CATNVAGGPSHEQYF.